This T cell receptor (beta chain) was sequenced in a study of follicular helper T cells after annual influenza vaccination. V lost 3 bases and J 9 bases, leaving 15 bases between the germline ends. The germline gives CDR1 MDHEN, CDR2 SYDVKM. The CDR3 runs to 14 residues. The time point denotes: 2015-2016 season, pre-vaccination. This clone was seen only once. TCRdb's copy holds only in-frame clones and misses some; the assay was immunoSEQ multiplex PCR. Here the sample spans 9,500 to 15,000 clones, roughly 80% being singletons. This sequence originates from an adult who received the influenza vaccine. The V and J genes are TRBV28 and TRBJ1-5; no clear D. Sample: CXCR5+ CD38- circulating T follicular helper cells from blood, taken on the day of influenza vaccination. Regarding subset: circulating Tfh, non-naive CD4+CXCR5+PD-1+ (ICOS+CD38+ or ICOS-CD38-). The CDR3 region has the DNA TGTGCCAGCAGTTTTTCGGGCTTTAAAACGCCCCAGCATTTT. The encoded protein is CASSFSGFKTPQHF.